This TCR beta chain was sequenced in a study of blood T cells in healthy people across ages. As for the study in general: Template switching recovered approximately one barcoded beta molecule for every two T cells.

Caucasian individuals from Russia who were healthy and aged about 6 to 95 acted as donors. Through a sample-barcoded 5' primer and a J-beta primer mix, a second PCR was run for about 6 to 11 cycles. MiXCR, applied by TCRdb to the 5' RACE reads, yields one record per CDR3 protein. The table records 850,000 to 1,100,000 distinct CDR3 sequences, roughly two fifths of them present only once. Remarks on this clonotype: The antigen is undetermined.

Study-wide results and caveats: There were more naive CD4+ cells and higher diversity in long-lived donors than in aged donors.

The specimen sequenced was blood. The source is a man aged 18 to 30 in good health.

The CDR3 region is CASSRFSSSLSYEQYF. The CDR3 nucleotides read TGTGCCAGCTCCCGCTTTTCTTCTAGCCTTAGCTACGAGCAGTACTTC. The chain uses TRBV6-2 or TRBV6-3 and TRBJ2-7; tentatively, D is TRBD2 (5 bases). The CDR3 length is 16 residues. V dropped 8 bases and J dropped 3 bases, with 23 bases sitting between them. Germline values: CDR1 MNHEY, CDR2 SVGEGT.